This T cell receptor (beta chain) stems from a study of cytomegalovirus exposure and HLA in healthy donors. Worth noting for this clone: Its antigen is unknown.

13 Jbeta primers and 60 Vbeta primers were used for the PCR. Assay: immunoSEQ multiplex PCR; the TCRdb copy retains only in-frame clones and omits some. The sample has about 90,000 clones; around three quarters are singletons. V shed 4 bases and J shed 3 bases, with 11 bases lying between them. CDR3 length equals 13 residues. In germline, CDR1 is SGHKS, CDR2 YYEKEE (reference sequence). Study-wide points: The authors judged a highly shared variant cluster likely a sequencing artifact.

The specimen sequenced was PBMCs. The chain joins TRBV5-5 to TRBJ2-7, with D maybe TRBD1 (5 bases). The source is a woman aged 40 to 50 in good health and CMV-seropositive. For the CDR3, the DNA is TGTGCCAGCAGCCCAGGGATCCTCTACGAGCAGTACTTC. Its protein product is CASSPGILYEQYF. The whole variable domain, filled in from reference TRBV5-5 and TRBJ2-7, reads DAGVTQSPTHLIKTRGQQVTLRCSPISGHKSVSWYQQVLGQGPQFIFQYYEKEERGRGNFPDRFSARQFPNYSSELNVNALLLGDSALYLCASSPGILYEQYFGPGTRLTVT.